This T cell receptor beta chain is drawn from a study of CD8 T cells in Susac syndrome. RNA was extracted with the RNeasy kit, and a quantity of roughly 0.5 to 1 ug was reverse transcribed using random hexamers. An immunoSEQ multiplex PCR amplified TCR beta CDR3 over 54 Vbeta and 13 Jbeta. TCRdb processed the immunoSEQ multiplex PCR reads anew with MiXCR; each CDR3 protein has one entry. This repertoire shows about 26,000 distinct CDR3 sequences, 90% to 95% found once; its top ten account for about 0.27%. The T cells that were sequenced for TCR beta were CD8+ and CD4+ cells from blood. It was negative isolation that provided the CD8+ and CD4+ T cells, whereas TEMRA cells were enriched by FACS. The CDR3 covers 18 residues. CDR1 and CDR2 from the germline V gene are MNHEY and SVGAGI. V was pared by 0 bases and J by 2 bases, with 20 bases between.

Sequencing used CD8+ T cells from PBMCs. This clonotype was obtained from a human donor in good health. The V call is TRBV6-5, the J call TRBJ2-7, with D unclear. CDR3: CASSYSRTDGFPTYEQYF. The CDR3, as DNA: TGTGCCAGCAGTTACTCCCGGACGGATGGGTTCCCTACCTACGAGCAGTACTTC.